This entry lists 18 T cell receptor beta chains sequenced from one sample in a study of blood T cell repertoires in COVID-19 (dated by TCRdb to the early 2020s). Library construction relied on the immunoSEQ multiplex PCR assay. TCRdb holds this immuneACCESS table with in-frame rearrangements only. Some clones are missing; in checked studies, unresolved V genes explain under half, and the rest has no known cause. Recorded for this sample are about 88,000 clones; approximately 91% of them occurred a single time. The ten largest clones represent over 1.5% of the sample. Source material: peripheral blood. The receptors here all came from a man in his sixties with acute or convalescent COVID-19.

The chain combines TRBV6-2 or TRBV6-3 with TRBJ2-7, with 14 bases fitting TRBD2. CDR1 is MNHEY and CDR2 is SVGEGT in the germline V gene. J gave up 6 bases and V 4 bases, and 8 bases lay outside the gene matches. This CDR3 comprises 16 residues. The DNA for the CDR3 is TGTGCCAGCAGTTCCCCGACTAGCGGGAGGGCCGGCGAGCAGTACTTC. Its translation: CASSSPTSGRAGEQYF.

This chain uses TRBV12-3 or TRBV12-4 with TRBJ2-2; D ambiguous. V lost 4 bases to trimming and J lost 7 bases, with 4 bases between them. The CDR3 spans 11 residues. The CDR3 DNA is TGTGCCAGCAGTTCCAGCGGGGAGCTGTTTTTT. Translating gives CASSSSGELFF.

This clone occurred once. The J gene is TRBJ1-4, the V gene TRBV7-9, with D uncertain. Trimming pared 3 bases from V and 0 bases from J, leaving 11 bases between. Germline lookup yields CDR1 SEHNR and CDR2 FQNEAQ (reference sequence). The CDR3 has 16 residues. The CDR3 coding sequence is TGTGCCAGCAGCTTCCCCCGGGGAACAACTAATGAAAAACTGTTTTTT. This codes for CASSFPRGTTNEKLFF.

V usage is TRBV19 and J usage is TRBJ2-1; TRBD2 might be the D (5 bases). Trimming took off 10 bases at V and 8 bases at J, with 24 bases between the two ends. The germline V gene has CDR1 LNHDA and CDR2 SQIVND (reference sequence). This CDR3 spans 15 amino acids. The CDR3 sequence is CATMSRGNMPDEQFF. Here the CDR3 DNA reads TGTGCCACCATGTCCCGAGGGAATATGCCCGATGAGCAGTTCTTC.

The gene calls are TRBV6-5 and TRBJ1-6, with D maybe TRBD1 (6 bases). The V gene lost 6 bases and the J gene lost 9 bases, with 15 bases spanning the gap. The CDR3 is made up of 14 amino acids. Germline V gives CDR1 MNHEY, CDR2 SVGAGI. In nucleotides, the CDR3 is TGTGCCAGCAGATACGAGGGGGGGGCTTCACCCCTCCACTTT. It is translated as CASRYEGGASPLHF.

The chain recombines TRBV7-3 with TRBJ2-1; 13 bases are shared with TRBD2. CDR3 length: 17 amino acids. Unmatched junction bases numbered 8, after V lost 4 bases and J lost 5 bases. Germline CDR1 SGHTA, CDR2 FQGTGA. CDR3 protein: CASSSRTSGSGNNEQFF. CDR3 bases: TGTGCCAGCAGCTCACGGACTAGCGGGAGCGGAAACAATGAGCAGTTCTTC.

The CDR3 coding sequence is TGTGCCAGCAGGTATCAGGGGGTCACTGAAGCTTTCTTT. Residues: CASRYQGVTEAFF. The V gene is TRBV5-6, the J gene TRBJ1-1; 7 nucleotides match TRBD1. Germline assignment: CDR1 SGHDT and CDR2 YYEEEE. The CDR3 extends over 13 amino acids. V was clipped by 5 bases and J by 4 bases; unmatched bases: 5. Supplemented by reference TRBV5-6 and TRBJ1-1, the full variable domain reads DAGVTQSPTHLIKTRGQQVTLRCSPKSGHDTVSWYQQALGQGPQFIFQYYEEEERQRGNFPDRFSGHQFPNYSSELNVNALLLGDSALYLCASRYQGVTEAFFGQGTRLTVV.

The genes are TRBV3-1 (or the pseudogene TRBV3-2) and TRBJ2-7; D unclear. The CDR3 length is 12 residues. Trimming took off 4 bases at V and 1 base at J, with 5 bases between the two ends. Germline V lookup: CDR1 LGHDT, CDR2 YNNKEL (reference sequence). The CDR3 region is CASSPNSYEQYF. The CDR3 nucleotides are TGTGCCAGCAGCCCCAATTCCTACGAGCAGTACTTC.

This clone was detected once. The chain combines TRBV4-3 with TRBJ2-2; 9 bases match TRBD2. CDR1 LGHNA and CDR2 YSLEER come from the germline V gene. V lost 2 bases to trimming and J lost 0 bases; unmatched junction nucleotides: 1. The CDR3 loop spans 16 amino acids. CDR3 in DNA: TGCGCCAGCAGCCAACCTAGCGGGACGAACACCGGGGAGCTGTTTTTT. Protein product: CASSQPSGTNTGELFF.

This clone appeared once. The chain carries TRBV19 and TRBJ2-1, with 11 bases that match TRBD1. Germline loops: CDR1 LNHDA, CDR2 SQIVND (reference sequence). V was pared by 6 bases and J by 4 bases, with 11 bases of the junction left unmatched. The CDR3 extends over 17 amino acids. CDR3: CASSPVFGTGGYNEQFF. CDR3 coding DNA: TGTGCCAGTAGCCCGGTCTTTGGGACAGGGGGTTACAATGAGCAGTTCTTC.

The chain's CDR3 is CASLSTGTINTEAFF. The CDR3 bases are TGTGCCAGCCTCTCTACAGGGACTATCAACACTGAAGCTTTCTTT. V usage is TRBV11-2 and J usage is TRBJ1-1; possibly TRBD1 for D (6 bases). CDR1 and CDR2 (germline): SGHAT, FQNNGV. The CDR3 length is 15 residues. V dropped 8 bases and J dropped 2 bases, with 18 bases sitting between them.

J is TRBJ2-2 and V is TRBV3-1 (or the pseudogene TRBV3-2); possible D gene TRBD2, 5 bases. Trimming left V 1 base short and J 8 bases short, with 11 bases between. The CDR3 covers 14 residues. Germline V gives CDR1 LGHDT, CDR2 YNNKEL (reference sequence). The CDR3 loop reads CASSQGVASGELFF. The CDR3 nucleotides read TGTGCCAGCAGCCAAGGCGTAGCGTCGGGGGAGCTGTTTTTT.

The rearrangement links TRBV21-1 to TRBJ1-1; whether TRBD1, the table's D call, matches the DNA was not checked. TRBV21-1 is listed as a pseudogene. This CDR3 contains 19 residues. The CDR3 coding sequence is TGTGCCAGCAGCAAATATCCCGGACAGGGATGGGTGGTGAACACTGAAGCTTTCTTT. It codes for CASSKYPGQGWVVNTEAFF.

This clone was found once. V is TRBV23-1 and J is TRBJ1-5; 10 bases map to TRBD1. TRBV23-1 is an ORF; its function is uncertain. CDR3 length equals 20 residues. Unmatched junction bases numbered 19, after V lost 4 bases and J lost 4 bases. The CDR3, as DNA: TGCGCCAGCAGTCGCAACCGGGACAGGGGACCGTGGGAATGGAATCAGCCCCAGCATTTT. It encodes CASSRNRDRGPWEWNQPQHF.

The V and J genes are TRBV7-2 and TRBJ2-1; TRBD2 aligns across 10 bases. This CDR3 is built from 15 residues. Germline V gene data show CDR1 as SGHTA and CDR2 as FQGNSA. The ends lost 5 bases at V and 9 bases at J; junction bases unmatched: 10. The CDR3 DNA follows: TGTGCCAGCAGCCCCCCCCAGCGGGAGGGGAGTGAGCAGTTCTTC. Encoded protein: CASSPPQREGSEQFF.

The chain recombines TRBV7-2 with TRBJ1-2; a weak D match, TRBD1 (6 bases). The CDR3 extends over 14 amino acids. Germline values: CDR1 SGHTA, CDR2 FQGNSA. The ends were cut back, 0 bases at V and 8 bases at J, with 13 bases in the middle. DNA for the CDR3: TGTGCCAGCAGCTTAGCAGGCGGGGGCAAGGGCTACACCTTC. Its protein is CASSLAGGGKGYTF.

The chain is built from TRBV30 and TRBJ2-3; no definite D call. This CDR3 contains 13 residues. CDR1 is GTSNPN and CDR2 is SVGIG in the germline V gene (reference sequence). The V gene lost 4 bases and the J gene lost 1 base, with 9 bases spanning the gap. The CDR3 is CAWTLSGTDTQYF. CDR3 bases: TGTGCCTGGACCCTGTCGGGCACAGATACGCAGTATTTT.

The gene calls are TRBV5-5 and TRBJ2-1; D not certain. Trimming took off 1 base at V and 4 bases at J, with 6 bases between the two ends. CDR1 is SGHKS, CDR2 YYEKEE, per germline (reference sequence). The CDR3 extends over 13 amino acids. CDR3 DNA sequence: TGTGCCAGCAGCTTGAACACGTACAATGAGCAGTTCTTC. Protein: CASSLNTYNEQFF. Combining the CDR3 with reference TRBV5-5 and TRBJ2-1 gives the whole variable domain DAGVTQSPTHLIKTRGQQVTLRCSPISGHKSVSWYQQVLGQGPQFIFQYYEKEERGRGNFPDRFSARQFPNYSSELNVNALLLGDSALYLCASSLNTYNEQFFGPGTRLTVL.